This TCR beta chain was sequenced during a study of cytomegalovirus exposure and HLA in healthy donors. The wider study: The Caucasian-associated ancestry cluster contained about 80% of the 300 to 400 genotyped donors. Whole-study results and caveats: Associated with cytomegalovirus, according to the listing, were 150 to 200 TCR beta chains.

V was clipped by 1 base and J by 4 bases; unmatched bases: 6. Germline V CDR1 and CDR2: LGHNA, YNFKEQ. The CDR3 is 16 amino acids. Donors sampled were nominally healthy, though unrecorded immune exposures were likely. Note on this clone: The antigen is not known.

This PCR relied on a set of 60 Vbeta primers and 13 Jbeta primers. Profiled with immunoSEQ multiplex PCR; TCRdb holds only in-frame clones, not every one. The data show about 120,000 clones, roughly three quarters seen once. This TCR came from a woman younger than 30 in good health and CMV-seropositive. The chain joins TRBV4-2 to TRBJ1-2, with 10 nucleotides matching TRBD1. The sample taken for sequencing was PBMCs. The CDR3 sequence is CASSQVSDRGAYGYTF. Written as DNA, the CDR3 is TGTGCCAGCAGCCAAGTCTCGGACAGGGGGGCCTATGGCTACACCTTC.